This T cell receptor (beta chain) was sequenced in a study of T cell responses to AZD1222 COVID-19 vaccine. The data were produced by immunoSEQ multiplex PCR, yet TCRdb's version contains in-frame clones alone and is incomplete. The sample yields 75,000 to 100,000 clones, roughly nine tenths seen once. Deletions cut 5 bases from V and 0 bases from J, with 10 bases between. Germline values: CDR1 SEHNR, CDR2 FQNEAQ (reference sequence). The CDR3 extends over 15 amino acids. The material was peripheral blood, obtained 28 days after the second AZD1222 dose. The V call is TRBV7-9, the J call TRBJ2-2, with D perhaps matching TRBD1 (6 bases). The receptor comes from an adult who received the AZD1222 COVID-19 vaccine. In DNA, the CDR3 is TGTGCCAGCAGCCTAGGACAGTCGAACACCGGGGAGCTGTTTTTT. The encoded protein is CASSLGQSNTGELFF.